This T cell receptor beta chain was captured by sequencing in a study of blood T cell repertoires in COVID-19. Authors' processing steps: Using reference gene primer amplification, nucleated cell counts were estimated. TCRdb's copy holds only in-frame clones and misses some; the assay was immunoSEQ multiplex PCR. V and J calls and clone size are given by that table; D and trimming were obtained from the DNA. The profile shows nearly 65,000 clones, about 86% of them singletons. The clonotype originates from a human donor in a cohort sampled during active COVID-19. Sequenced input: peripheral blood.

The DNA for the CDR3 is TGCAGCGCCACGCTGGACAACCACTACGAGCAGTACTTC. Encoded protein: CSATLDNHYEQYF. The chain combines TRBV29-1 with TRBJ2-7, with D possibly TRBD1 on 5 matching bases. The CDR3 is 13 residues long. The V and J ends lost 7 bases and 3 bases respectively, with 16 bases between them. The germline CDR1 and CDR2 sequences are SQVTM and ANQGSEA.